The sequence of this TCR beta chain was determined in a study of response to subunit inactivated influenza vaccine. Overall study findings and caveats: That few new T cells are recruited by each seasonal influenza vaccination was the authors' suggestion.

TCRdb re-analysed the RT-PCR reads in MiXCR, keeping a single row per CDR3 protein. The sample lists roughly 700,000 distinct CDR3 sequences, around 14% seen once, with approximately 7% in the top ten. There are many counts of this clonotype. Its antigen remains unknown. V lost 0 bases and J lost 5; bases outside the gene matches: 13. This CDR3 region has 19 residues. Germline CDR1 reads MNHEY; CDR2 reads SMNVEV (reference sequence). Sample: PBMCs from blood, taken roughly 15 days before vaccination. The sequence derives from a man aged 50-59 years who received an inactivated influenza vaccine. V is TRBV27 and J is TRBJ2-1; 10 bases are a match to TRBD2. The CDR3 sequence: CASSLSFPSGRGGNNEQFF. Written as DNA, the CDR3 is TGTGCCAGCAGTTTATCCTTTCCTAGCGGGAGAGGAGGCAACAATGAGCAGTTCTTC.